This TCR beta chain was sequenced for a study of blood T cell repertoires in COVID-19. Overall study context: T cells, B-cell-depleted T cells, or PBMCs provided the cDNA or gDNA that served as material.

Source study methods: It was from reference gene primer amplification that nucleated cell counts were estimated. Profiled with immunoSEQ multiplex PCR; TCRdb holds only in-frame clones, not every one. V and J calls and clone size are given by that table; D and trimming were obtained from the DNA. Among about 89,000 clones listed, around 72% were seen once. The CDR3 length is 19 residues. With 1 base clipped from V and 2 bases from J, the junction kept 11 bases outside the gene matches. CDR1 is LGHNA and CDR2 is YSLEER in the germline V gene. This sequence originates from a woman older than 75 with acute or convalescent COVID-19. The chain joins TRBV4-3 to TRBJ2-2; TRBD2 matches 9 bases. Sequenced material: peripheral blood. CDR3: CASSQALGRGGQNTGELFF. CDR3 bases: TGCGCCAGCAGCCAAGCCCTGGGGCGGGGGGGCCAAAACACCGGGGAGCTGTTTTTT.